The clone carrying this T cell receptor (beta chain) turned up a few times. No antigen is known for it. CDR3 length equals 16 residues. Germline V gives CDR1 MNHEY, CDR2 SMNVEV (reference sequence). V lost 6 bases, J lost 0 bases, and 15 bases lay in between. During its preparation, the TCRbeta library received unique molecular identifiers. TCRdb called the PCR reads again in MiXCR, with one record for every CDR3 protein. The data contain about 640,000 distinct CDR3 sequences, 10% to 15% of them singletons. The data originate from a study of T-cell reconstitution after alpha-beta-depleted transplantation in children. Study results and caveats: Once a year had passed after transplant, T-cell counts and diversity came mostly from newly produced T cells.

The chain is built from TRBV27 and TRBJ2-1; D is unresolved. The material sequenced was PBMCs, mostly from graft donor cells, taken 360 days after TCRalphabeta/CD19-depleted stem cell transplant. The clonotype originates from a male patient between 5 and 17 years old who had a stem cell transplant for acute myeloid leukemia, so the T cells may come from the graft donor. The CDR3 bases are TGTGCCAGCAGCTTCCTCGGCGGAGACTCCTACAATGAGCAGTTCTTC. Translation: CASSFLGGDSYNEQFF.